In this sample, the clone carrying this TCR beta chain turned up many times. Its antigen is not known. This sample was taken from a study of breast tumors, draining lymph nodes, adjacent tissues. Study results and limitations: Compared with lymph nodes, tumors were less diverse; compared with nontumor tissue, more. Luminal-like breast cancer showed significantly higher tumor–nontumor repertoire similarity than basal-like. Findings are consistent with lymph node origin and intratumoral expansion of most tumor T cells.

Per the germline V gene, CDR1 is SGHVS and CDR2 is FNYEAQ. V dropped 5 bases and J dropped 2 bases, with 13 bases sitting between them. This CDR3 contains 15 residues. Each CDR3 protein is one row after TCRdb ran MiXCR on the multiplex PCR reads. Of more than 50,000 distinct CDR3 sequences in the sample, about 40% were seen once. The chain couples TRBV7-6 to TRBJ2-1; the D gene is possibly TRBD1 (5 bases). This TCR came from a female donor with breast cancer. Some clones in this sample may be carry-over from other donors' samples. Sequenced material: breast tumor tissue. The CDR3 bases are TGTGCCAGCAGCGTCGGACACACTCCCTACAATGAGCAGTTCTTC. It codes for CASSVGHTPYNEQFF.